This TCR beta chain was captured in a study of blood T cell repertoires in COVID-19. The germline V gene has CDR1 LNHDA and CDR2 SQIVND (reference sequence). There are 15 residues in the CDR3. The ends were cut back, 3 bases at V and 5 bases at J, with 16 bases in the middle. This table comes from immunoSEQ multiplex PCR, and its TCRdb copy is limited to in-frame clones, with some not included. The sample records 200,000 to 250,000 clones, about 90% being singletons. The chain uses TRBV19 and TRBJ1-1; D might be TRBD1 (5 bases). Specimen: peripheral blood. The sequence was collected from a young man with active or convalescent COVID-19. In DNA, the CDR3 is TGTGCCAGTAGTATGGGGGGAGGTACAAGGACTGAAGCTTTCTTT. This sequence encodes CASSMGGGTRTEAFF.